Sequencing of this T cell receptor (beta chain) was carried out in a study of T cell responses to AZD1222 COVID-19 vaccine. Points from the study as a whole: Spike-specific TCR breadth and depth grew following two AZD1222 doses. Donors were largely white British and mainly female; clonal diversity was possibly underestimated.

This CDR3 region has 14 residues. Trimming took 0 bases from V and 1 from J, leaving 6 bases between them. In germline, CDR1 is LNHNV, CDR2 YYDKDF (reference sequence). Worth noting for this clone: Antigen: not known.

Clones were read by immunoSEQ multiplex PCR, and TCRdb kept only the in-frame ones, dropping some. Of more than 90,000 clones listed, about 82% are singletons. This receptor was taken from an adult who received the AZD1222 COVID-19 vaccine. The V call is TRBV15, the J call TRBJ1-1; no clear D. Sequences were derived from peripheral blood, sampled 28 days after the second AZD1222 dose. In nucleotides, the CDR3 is TGTGCCACCAGCAGAGACTTCCCGAACACTGAAGCTTTCTTT. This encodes CATSRDFPNTEAFF.